This T cell receptor (beta chain) appears in the sequencing data of a study of shared clonotypes between healthy human individuals. The wider study: Donors had three CD4 naive, three CD4 memory, two CD8 naive and one CD8 memory plate apiece.

The assay was immunoSEQ multiplex PCR, and TCRdb's table has in-frame clones only and misses some. This table has about a million clones, roughly 80% appearing once. This clone has a single count. The germline CDR1 and CDR2 sequences are SGHAT and FQDESV (reference sequence). This CDR3 is built from 14 residues. The ends lost 5 bases at V and 6 bases at J; junction bases unmatched: 7. This clonotype was sampled from a man aged 18 to 29 in good health. Some clones in this sample may be carry-over from other donors' samples. The V and J genes are TRBV11-1 and TRBJ1-2; 9 bases align to TRBD1. The sequenced sample consisted of memory CD4+ T cells from PBMCs. The subset was: CD45RA-negative fraction. The CDR3 DNA is TGTGCCAGCAGCAGCGACAGGGGGAAAAATGGCTACACCTTC. Protein: CASSSDRGKNGYTF.